What follows are 5 T cell receptor beta chains derived from one specimen sequenced in a study of T cell repertoires in cytomegalovirus infection. TCRdb re-called the reads with MiXCR, one entry per CDR3 protein. This table has about 210,000 distinct CDR3 sequences, 6.5% appearing once. The sample consisted of PBMCs. The origin of the receptors is a human donor in good health (CMV status not recorded). Some clones in this sample may be carry-over from other donors' samples.

The sample holds a few counts of this clonotype. The DNA of the CDR3 is TGCAGTGCTAGAGAGCCGGGACAGAACAATCAGCCCCAGCATTTT. Its protein is CSAREPGQNNQPQHF. This chain connects TRBV20-1 to TRBJ1-5, with 7 bases lining up with TRBD1. With 0 bases clipped from V and 3 bases from J, the junction kept 5 bases outside the gene matches. The CDR3 sequence is 15 residues long. In germline, CDR1 is DFQATT, CDR2 SNEGSKA (reference sequence).

This clonotype has at least ten counts. J is TRBJ2-1 and V is TRBV7-7, with 9 bases aligning to TRBD2. Losses at the gene ends were 0 bases for V and 5 bases for J; bases not matched to a gene: 2. Germline V gives CDR1 SSHAT, CDR2 FNYEAQ (reference sequence). The CDR3 loop spans 15 amino acids. CDR3 region: CASSLASGGNNEQFF. CDR3 DNA: TGTGCCAGCAGCTTAGCTAGCGGGGGAAACAATGAGCAGTTCTTC.

At least ten counts were recorded for this clonotype. The junction departs from germline at one end; a sequencing error may be responsible. The V call is TRBV6-2 or TRBV6-3, the J call TRBJ2-1; D may be TRBD1 or TRBD2 (5 bases each). Germline V gene data show CDR1 as MNHEY and CDR2 as SVGEGT. The CDR3 totals 14 residues. The CDR3: CASSRDGAGNAQFF. CDR3 nucleotide sequence: TGTGCCAGCAGCCGGGACGGGGCCGGCAATGCGCAGTTCTTC.

This clonotype occurred many times. The chain couples TRBV29-1 to TRBJ2-1; 9 bases match TRBD2. Losses at the gene ends were 3 bases for V and 0 bases for J; bases not matched to a gene: 9. CDR1 and CDR2 (germline): SQVTM, ANQGSEA. The CDR3 is 17 residues long. CDR3 in amino acids: CSVDRAGGISSYNEQFF. CDR3 DNA sequence: TGCAGCGTTGATAGAGCGGGGGGCATATCCTCCTACAATGAGCAGTTCTTC.

This clonotype showed up many times. The chain combines TRBV4-2 with TRBJ2-3; D is perhaps TRBD2 (6 bases). The CDR3 totals 16 residues. Germline lookup yields CDR1 LGHNA and CDR2 YNFKEQ. Trimming left V 0 bases short and J 1 base short, with 11 bases between. This CDR3 reads CASSQDGGARTDTQYF. The CDR3 DNA reads as TGTGCCAGCAGCCAAGACGGCGGGGCCCGCACAGATACGCAGTATTTT.